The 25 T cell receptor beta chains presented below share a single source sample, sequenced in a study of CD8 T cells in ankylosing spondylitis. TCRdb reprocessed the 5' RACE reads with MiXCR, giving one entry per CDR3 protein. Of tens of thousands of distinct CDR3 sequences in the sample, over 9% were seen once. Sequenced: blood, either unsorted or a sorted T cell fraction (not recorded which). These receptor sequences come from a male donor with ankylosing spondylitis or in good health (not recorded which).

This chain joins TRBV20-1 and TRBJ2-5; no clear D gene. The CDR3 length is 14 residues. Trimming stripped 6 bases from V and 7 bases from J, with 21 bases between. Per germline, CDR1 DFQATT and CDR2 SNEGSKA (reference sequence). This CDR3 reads CSAQEAGIIGTQYF. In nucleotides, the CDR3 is TGCAGTGCCCAAGAGGCAGGAATTATTGGGACCCAGTACTTC.

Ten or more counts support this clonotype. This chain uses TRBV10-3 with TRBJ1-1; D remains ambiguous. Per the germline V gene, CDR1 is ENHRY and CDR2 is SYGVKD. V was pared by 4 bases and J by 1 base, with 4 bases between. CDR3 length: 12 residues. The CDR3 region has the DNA TGTGCCATCAGTGGACCGAACACTGAAGCTTTCTTT. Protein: CAISGPNTEAFF.

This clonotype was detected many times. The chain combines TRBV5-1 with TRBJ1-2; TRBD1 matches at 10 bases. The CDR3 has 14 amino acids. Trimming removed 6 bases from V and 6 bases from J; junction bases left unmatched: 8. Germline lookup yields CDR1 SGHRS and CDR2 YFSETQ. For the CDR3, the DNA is TGCGCCAGCACCGAGACAGGGGGCCCTGATGGCTACACCTTC. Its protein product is CASTETGGPDGYTF. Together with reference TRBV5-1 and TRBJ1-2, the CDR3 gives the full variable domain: KAGVTQTPRYLIKTRGQQVTLSCSPISGHRSVSWYQQTPGQGLQFLFEYFSETQRNKGNFPGRFSGRQFSNSRSEMNVSTLELGDSALYLCASTETGGPDGYTFGSGTRLTVV.

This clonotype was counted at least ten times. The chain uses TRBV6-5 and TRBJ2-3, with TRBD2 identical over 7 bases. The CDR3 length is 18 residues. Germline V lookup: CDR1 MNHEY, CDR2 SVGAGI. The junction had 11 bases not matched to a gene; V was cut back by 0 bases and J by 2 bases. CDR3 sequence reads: CASSYSASGYLITDTQYF. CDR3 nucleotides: TGTGCCAGCAGTTACTCGGCTAGCGGATATTTGATCACAGATACGCAGTATTTT.

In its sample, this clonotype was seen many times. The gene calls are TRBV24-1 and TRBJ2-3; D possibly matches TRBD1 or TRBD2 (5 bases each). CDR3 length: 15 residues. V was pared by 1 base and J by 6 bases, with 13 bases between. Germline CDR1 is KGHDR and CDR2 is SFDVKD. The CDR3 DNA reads TGTGCCACCAGTGATTTAAAGCAGGGAGCGGATACGCAGTATTTT. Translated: CATSDLKQGADTQYF.

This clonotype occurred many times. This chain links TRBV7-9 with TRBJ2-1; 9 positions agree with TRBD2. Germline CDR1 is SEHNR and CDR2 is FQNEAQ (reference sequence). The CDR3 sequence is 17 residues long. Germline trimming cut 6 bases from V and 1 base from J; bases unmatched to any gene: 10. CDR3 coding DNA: TGTGCCAGCAGTTCCATTCGACTAGCGGCATCCTACAATGAGCAGTTCTTC. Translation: CASSSIRLAASYNEQFF. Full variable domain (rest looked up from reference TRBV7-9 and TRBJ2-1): DTGVSQNPRHKITKRGQNVTFRCDPISEHNRLYWYRQTLGQGPEFLTYFQNEAQLEKSRLLSDRFSAERPKGSFSTLEIQRTEQGDSAMYLCASSSIRLAASYNEQFFGPGTRLTVL.

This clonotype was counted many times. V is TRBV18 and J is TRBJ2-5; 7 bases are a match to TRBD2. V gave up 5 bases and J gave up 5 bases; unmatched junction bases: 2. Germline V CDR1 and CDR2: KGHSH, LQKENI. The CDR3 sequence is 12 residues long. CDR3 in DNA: TGTGCCAGCTCATCGCGGGGGGAGACCCAGTACTTC. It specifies CASSSRGETQYF.

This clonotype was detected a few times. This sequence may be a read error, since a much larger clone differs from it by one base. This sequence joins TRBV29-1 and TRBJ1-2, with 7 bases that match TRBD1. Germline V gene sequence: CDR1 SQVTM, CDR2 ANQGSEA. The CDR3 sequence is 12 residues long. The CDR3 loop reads CSVAGGGYGFTF. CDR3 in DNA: TGCAGCGTTGCAGGGGGTGGCTATGGCTTCACCTTC.

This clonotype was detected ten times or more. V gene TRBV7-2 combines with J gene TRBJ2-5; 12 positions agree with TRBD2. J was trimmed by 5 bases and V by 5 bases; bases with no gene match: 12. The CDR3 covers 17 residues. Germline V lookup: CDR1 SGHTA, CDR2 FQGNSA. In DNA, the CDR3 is TGTGCCAGCAGCCCGACTAGCGGGAGAAGTGGTGGGGAGACCCAGTACTTC. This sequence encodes CASSPTSGRSGGETQYF.

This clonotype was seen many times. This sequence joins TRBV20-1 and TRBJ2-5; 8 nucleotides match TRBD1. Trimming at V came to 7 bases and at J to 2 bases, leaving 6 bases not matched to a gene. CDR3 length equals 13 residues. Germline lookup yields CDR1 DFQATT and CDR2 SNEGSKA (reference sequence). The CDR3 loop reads CSVKRQGQETQYF. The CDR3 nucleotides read TGCAGTGTTAAAAGACAGGGGCAAGAGACCCAGTACTTC.

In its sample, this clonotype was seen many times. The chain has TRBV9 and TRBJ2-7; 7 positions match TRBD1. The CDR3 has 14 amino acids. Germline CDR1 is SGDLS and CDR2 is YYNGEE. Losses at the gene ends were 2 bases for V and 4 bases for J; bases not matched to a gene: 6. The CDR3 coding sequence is TGTGCCAGCAGCGTTGATGTGGGACAGTACGAGCAGTACTTC. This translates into CASSVDVGQYEQYF.

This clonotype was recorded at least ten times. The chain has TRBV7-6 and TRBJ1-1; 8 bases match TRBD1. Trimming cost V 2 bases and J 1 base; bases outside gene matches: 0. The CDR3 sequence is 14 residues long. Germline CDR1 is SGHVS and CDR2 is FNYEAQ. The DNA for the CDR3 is TGTGCCAGCAGCTTACAGGGGGCGAACACTGAAGCTTTCTTT. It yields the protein CASSLQGANTEAFF. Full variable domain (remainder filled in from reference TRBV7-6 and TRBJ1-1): GAGVSQSPRYKVTKRGQDVALRCDPISGHVSLYWYRQALGQGPEFLTYFNYEAQQDKSGLPNDRFSAERPEGSISTLTIQRTEQRDSAMYRCASSLQGANTEAFFGQGTRLTVV.

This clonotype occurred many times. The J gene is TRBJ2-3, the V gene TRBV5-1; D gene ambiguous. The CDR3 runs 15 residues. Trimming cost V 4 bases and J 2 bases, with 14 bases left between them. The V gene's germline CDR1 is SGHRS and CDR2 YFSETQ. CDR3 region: CASSLDQNPTDTQYF. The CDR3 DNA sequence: TGCGCCAGCAGCCTGGACCAAAACCCCACAGATACGCAGTATTTT.

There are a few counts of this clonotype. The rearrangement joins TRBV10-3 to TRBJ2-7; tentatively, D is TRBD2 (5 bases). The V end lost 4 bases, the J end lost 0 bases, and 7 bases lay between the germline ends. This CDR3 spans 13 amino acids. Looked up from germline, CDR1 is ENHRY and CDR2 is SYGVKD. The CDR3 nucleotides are TGTGCCATCAGTGTGGGGAGCTCCTACGAGCAGTACTTC. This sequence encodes CAISVGSSYEQYF.

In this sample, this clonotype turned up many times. Written as DNA, the CDR3 is TGTGCCAGCAGCGGCGGGGGACAGGGAGGTGGCTACACCTTC. Translation gives CASSGGGQGGGYTF. The gene calls are TRBV5-5 and TRBJ1-2; 9 bases align to TRBD1. Germline trimming cut 4 bases from V and 7 bases from J; bases unmatched to any gene: 8. Germline values: CDR1 SGHKS, CDR2 YYEKEE (reference sequence). The length of the CDR3 is 14 residues.

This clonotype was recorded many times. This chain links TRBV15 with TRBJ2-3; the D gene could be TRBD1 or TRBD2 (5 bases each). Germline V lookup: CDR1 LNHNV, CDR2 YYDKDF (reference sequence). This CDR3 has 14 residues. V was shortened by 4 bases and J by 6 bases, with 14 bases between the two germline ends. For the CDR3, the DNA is TGTGCCACCAGCAAAGACGGGGACGTGGATACGCAGTATTTT. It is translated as CATSKDGDVDTQYF.

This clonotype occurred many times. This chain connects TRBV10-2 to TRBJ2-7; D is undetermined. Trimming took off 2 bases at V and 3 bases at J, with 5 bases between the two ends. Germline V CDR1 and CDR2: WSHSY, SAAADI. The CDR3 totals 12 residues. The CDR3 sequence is CASSEGVYEQYF. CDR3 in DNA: TGCGCCAGCAGTGAGGGTGTCTACGAGCAGTACTTC.

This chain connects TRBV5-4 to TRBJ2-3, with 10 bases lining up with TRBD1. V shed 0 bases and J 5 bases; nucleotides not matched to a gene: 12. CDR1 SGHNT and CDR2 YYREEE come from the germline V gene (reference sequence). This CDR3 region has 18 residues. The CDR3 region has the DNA TGTGCCAGCAGCTTGGGGGATTCCGGGACAGGGGATGGAGATACGCAGTATTTT. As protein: CASSLGDSGTGDGDTQYF.

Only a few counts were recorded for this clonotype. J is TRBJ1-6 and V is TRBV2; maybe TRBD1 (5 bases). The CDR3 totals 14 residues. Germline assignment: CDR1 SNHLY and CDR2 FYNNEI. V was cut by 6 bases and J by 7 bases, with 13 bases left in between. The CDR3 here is CASRLQELNSPLHF. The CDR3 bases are TGTGCCAGCAGGTTACAGGAGTTAAATTCACCCCTCCACTTT.

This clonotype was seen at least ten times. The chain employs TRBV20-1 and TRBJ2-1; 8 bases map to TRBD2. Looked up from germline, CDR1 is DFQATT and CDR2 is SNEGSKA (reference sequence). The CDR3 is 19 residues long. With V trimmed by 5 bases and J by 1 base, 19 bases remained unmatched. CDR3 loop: CSASALSGELAVSYNEQFF. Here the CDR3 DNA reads TGCAGTGCTTCCGCCCTCTCCGGAGAACTAGCGGTATCCTACAATGAGCAGTTCTTC.

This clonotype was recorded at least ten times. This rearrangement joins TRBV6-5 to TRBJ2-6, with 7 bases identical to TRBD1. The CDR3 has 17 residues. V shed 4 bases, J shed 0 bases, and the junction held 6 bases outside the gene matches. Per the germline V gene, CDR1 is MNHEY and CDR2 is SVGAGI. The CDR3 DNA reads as TGTGCCAGCAGTTCCTGGGGACAGTTCTCTGGGGCCAACGTCCTGACTTTC. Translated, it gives CASSSWGQFSGANVLTF.

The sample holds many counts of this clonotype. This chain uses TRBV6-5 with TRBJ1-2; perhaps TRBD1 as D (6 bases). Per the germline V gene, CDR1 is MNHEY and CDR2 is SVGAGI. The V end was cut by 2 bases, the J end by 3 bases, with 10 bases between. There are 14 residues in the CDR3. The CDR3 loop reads CASSYPTGYYGYTF. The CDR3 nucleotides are TGTGCCAGCAGTTACCCGACAGGCTACTATGGCTACACCTTC.

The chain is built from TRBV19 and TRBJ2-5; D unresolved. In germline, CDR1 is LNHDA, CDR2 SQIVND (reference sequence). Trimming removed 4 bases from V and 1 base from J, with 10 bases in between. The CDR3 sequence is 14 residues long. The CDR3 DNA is TGTGCCAGTAGTAACCCCGAGGTCCAAGAGACCCAGTACTTC. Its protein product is CASSNPEVQETQYF.

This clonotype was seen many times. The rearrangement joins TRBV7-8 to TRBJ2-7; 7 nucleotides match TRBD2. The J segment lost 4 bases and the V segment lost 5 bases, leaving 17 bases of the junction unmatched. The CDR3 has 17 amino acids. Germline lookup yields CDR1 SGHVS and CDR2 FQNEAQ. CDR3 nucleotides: TGTGCCAGCAGCGGCCCATGGATGGAGACTAGCTCTTACGAGCAGTACTTC. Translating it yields CASSGPWMETSSYEQYF.

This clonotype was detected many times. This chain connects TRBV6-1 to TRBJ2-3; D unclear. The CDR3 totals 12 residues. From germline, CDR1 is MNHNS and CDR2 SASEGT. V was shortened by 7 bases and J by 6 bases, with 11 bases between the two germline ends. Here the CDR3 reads CASNLGWDTQYF. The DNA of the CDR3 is TGTGCCAGCAATCTAGGATGGGATACGCAGTATTTT.